The present TCR beta chain was sequenced within a study of T cell responses to AZD1222 COVID-19 vaccine. Whole-study results and caveats: Rises in breadth and depth of Spike-specific TCRs came after two AZD1222 doses. At study baseline, merely five or six AZD1222 recipients were seropositive.

Notes on this clone: Its antigen is not identified.

Per the germline V gene, CDR1 is KGHSH and CDR2 is LQKENI. V lost 2 bases, J lost 0 bases, and 11 bases lay in between. The CDR3 totals 15 residues. Method: immunoSEQ multiplex PCR; TCRdb's copy keeps in-frame clones and lacks some. The profile covers 120,000 or so clones, with roughly 88% appearing a single time and around 5.6% taken by the ten largest. The TCR originated in an adult in good health. This chain uses TRBV18 with TRBJ2-7, with D unclear. Sequences were derived from peripheral blood, sampled on day 0 of AZD1222 vaccination. In nucleotides, the CDR3 is TGTGCCAGCTCACCATTCCGACCCTACTCCTACGAGCAGTACTTC. Protein: CASSPFRPYSYEQYF.